This TCR beta chain was identified in a study of molecular identifiers for immune sequencing clone quantification. One entry per CDR3 protein results from TCRdb running MiXCR on the PCR reads. The table has about 640,000 distinct CDR3 sequences, just under 20% seen once. Sequenced sample: naive CD8+ T cells from blood, with Jurkat cell RNA spiked in. The subset: FACS-sorted CD8+CD4-CCR7+CD45RA+ naive T cells. The receptor was derived from a human donor in good health. Some libraries in this study had Jurkat cell RNA spiked in.

CDR3 loop: CSASPLGGASQPQHF. CDR3 nucleotide sequence: TGCAGTGCTAGCCCATTAGGGGGAGCTAGTCAGCCCCAGCATTTT. The V call is TRBV20-1, the J call TRBJ1-5, with a weak D call TRBD1 (6 bases). V lost 3 bases and J 6 bases, leaving 18 bases between the germline ends. Germline CDR1 DFQATT, CDR2 SNEGSKA (reference sequence). There are 15 residues in the CDR3.